The rows below give T cell receptor beta chains drawn from one sample of a study of shared clonotypes between healthy human individuals. Assay used: immunoSEQ multiplex PCR; TCRdb lists only in-frame clones, some missing. This table holds about 1,500,000 clones, around 97% found once. Sequencing was done on a sample of naive CD4+ T cells sorted from blood. These receptors came from a young man in good health. CDR3s include the opening cysteine and the closing phenylalanine or tryptophan. D genes are given only for firm matches. Clone size is stated in some rows and not others, as once, few, many or a class when expanded.

v_gene: TRBV5-8; j_gene: TRBJ2-1; abundance: .; d_gene: .; CDR3nt: TGTGCCAGCAGCTTTGAGGACCAGTGGGACAATGAGCAGTTCTTC; CDR3aa: CASSFEDQWDNEQFF
v_gene: TRBV27; j_gene: TRBJ2-1; abundance: .; d_gene: .; CDR3nt: TGTGCCAGCAGTTTATACCAGTACAATGAGCAGTTCTTC; CDR3aa: CASSLYQYNEQFF
v_gene: TRBV4-3; j_gene: TRBJ2-3; abundance: .; d_gene: .; CDR3nt: TGCGCCAGCAGCCAACTCAGAGCAGATACGCAGTATTTT; CDR3aa: CASSQLRADTQYF
v_gene: TRBV25-1; j_gene: TRBJ2-2; abundance: .; d_gene: TRBD1; CDR3nt: TGTGCCAGCTCTCCGAGGGGGCATAACGGGGAGCTGTTTTTT; CDR3aa: CASSPRGHNGELFF
v_gene: TRBV28; j_gene: TRBJ2-7; abundance: .; d_gene: .; CDR3nt: TGTGCCAGCAGTCTCCCCGGGGCTTACGAGCAGTACTTC; CDR3aa: CASSLPGAYEQYF
v_gene: TRBV10-1; j_gene: TRBJ2-5; abundance: .; d_gene: .; CDR3nt: TGCGCCAGCAGTGGAGAGGGAGGAGGGTGGGCCCAGTACTTC; CDR3aa: CASSGEGGGWAQYF
v_gene: TRBV9; j_gene: TRBJ2-2; abundance: .; d_gene: TRBD1; CDR3nt: TGTGCCAGCAGCACTCGACAGGGGCGACAATCGAACACCGGGGAGCTGTTTTTT; CDR3aa: CASSTRQGRQSNTGELFF
v_gene: TRBV7-2; j_gene: TRBJ2-1; abundance: .; d_gene: .; CDR3nt: TGTGCCAGCAGCTCGGTAGCGGACACCTACAATGAGCAGTTCTTC; CDR3aa: CASSSVADTYNEQFF
v_gene: TRBV30; j_gene: TRBJ2-2; abundance: .; d_gene: .; CDR3nt: TGTGCCTGGAACCGGGAGAACACCGGGGAGCTGTTTTTT; CDR3aa: CAWNRENTGELFF
v_gene: TRBV19; j_gene: TRBJ2-7; abundance: .; d_gene: TRBD1; CDR3nt: TGTGCCAGTAGTATAGGGCAGGGGACAGCTACCTACGAGCAGTACTTC; CDR3aa: CASSIGQGTATYEQYF
v_gene: TRBV28; j_gene: TRBJ1-5; abundance: .; d_gene: .; CDR3nt: TGTGCCACCAACCGGCGGCAGATTCCCAATCAGCCCCAGCATTTT; CDR3aa: CATNRRQIPNQPQHF
v_gene: TRBV5-4; j_gene: TRBJ2-1; abundance: .; d_gene: TRBD2; CDR3nt: TGTGCCAGCAGCCCCGTAGGCGGGAGGCTGGACAATGAGCAGTTCTTC; CDR3aa: CASSPVGGRLDNEQFF
v_gene: TRBV6-4; j_gene: TRBJ2-3; abundance: .; d_gene: TRBD2; CDR3nt: TGTGCCAGCGGCTTGAGGGAGGGAGATACGCAGTATTTT; CDR3aa: CASGLREGDTQYF
v_gene: TRBV5-1; j_gene: TRBJ2-1; abundance: .; d_gene: .; CDR3nt: TGCGCCAGCAGCTTGTGGCCCTACAATGAGCAGTTCTTC; CDR3aa: CASSLWPYNEQFF
v_gene: TRBV14; j_gene: TRBJ2-2; abundance: .; d_gene: .; CDR3nt: TGTGCCAGCAGCCAATTAGCGAACACCGGGGAGCTGTTTTTT; CDR3aa: CASSQLANTGELFF
v_gene: TRBV18; j_gene: TRBJ2-3; abundance: .; d_gene: .; CDR3nt: TGTGCCAGCTCACGCGGGGGCAGGGGGTCAGATACGCAGTATTTT; CDR3aa: CASSRGGRGSDTQYF
v_gene: TRBV9; j_gene: TRBJ2-3; abundance: .; d_gene: TRBD2; CDR3nt: TGTGCCAGCAGCGTAGAGTCAGCGGGAAGGGATACGCAGTATTTT; CDR3aa: CASSVESAGRDTQYF
v_gene: TRBV11-2; j_gene: TRBJ2-3; abundance: .; d_gene: TRBD1; CDR3nt: TGTGCCAGCAGGAAACCGGGACAGGTCACAGATACGCAGTATTTT; CDR3aa: CASRKPGQVTDTQYF
v_gene: TRBV2; j_gene: TRBJ1-2; abundance: .; d_gene: TRBD1; CDR3nt: TGTGCCAGCAGTACGGGACAGGCCTATGGCTACACCTTC; CDR3aa: CASSTGQAYGYTF
v_gene: TRBV5-8; j_gene: TRBJ2-7; abundance: .; d_gene: .; CDR3nt: TGTGCCAGCACCCGATTAGCCGAGCAGTACTTC; CDR3aa: CASTRLAEQYF
v_gene: TRBV13; j_gene: TRBJ2-3; abundance: .; d_gene: .; CDR3nt: TGTGCCAGCAGCTTACAGGGGCAAGATACGCAGTATTTT; CDR3aa: CASSLQGQDTQYF
v_gene: TRBV29-1; j_gene: TRBJ2-3; abundance: .; d_gene: .; CDR3nt: TGCAGCGGGGGGTTCTCCCTAGGCACAGATACGCAGTATTTT; CDR3aa: CSGGFSLGTDTQYF
v_gene: TRBV27; j_gene: TRBJ1-4; abundance: .; d_gene: .; CDR3nt: TGTGCCAGCAACCCCCACGGGGGGGCACTTAATGAAAAACTGTTTTTT; CDR3aa: CASNPHGGALNEKLFF
v_gene: TRBV9; j_gene: TRBJ2-2; abundance: .; d_gene: .; CDR3nt: TGTGCCAGCAGCGTAGGGCTAGCCGGGGAGCTGTTTTTT; CDR3aa: CASSVGLAGELFF
v_gene: TRBV19; j_gene: TRBJ2-7; abundance: .; d_gene: .; CDR3nt: TGTGCCAGTAGTATAGCTAAAGGAACCTACGAGCAGTACTTC; CDR3aa: CASSIAKGTYEQYF
v_gene: TRBV7-3; j_gene: TRBJ2-7; abundance: .; d_gene: .; CDR3nt: TGTGCCAGCAGCTTAACAGCACGATCCTACGAGCAGTACTTC; CDR3aa: CASSLTARSYEQYF
v_gene: TRBV7-2; j_gene: TRBJ1-3; abundance: .; d_gene: .; CDR3nt: TGTGCCAGCAGCCCCAGACTCTCTGGAAACACCATATATTTT; CDR3aa: CASSPRLSGNTIYF
v_gene: TRBV28; j_gene: TRBJ2-2; abundance: .; d_gene: .; CDR3nt: TGTGCCAGCAGTTTTGGGGGAGTTGGCGGGGAGCTGTTTTTT; CDR3aa: CASSFGGVGGELFF
v_gene: TRBV9; j_gene: TRBJ2-1; abundance: .; d_gene: TRBD2; CDR3nt: TGTGCCAGCAGCAACGGCGGGAGGGCCTACAATGAGCAGTTCTTC; CDR3aa: CASSNGGRAYNEQFF
v_gene: TRBV5-5; j_gene: TRBJ2-7; abundance: .; d_gene: .; CDR3nt: TGTGCCAGCAATGGAGGTCCCGACGAGCAGTACTTC; CDR3aa: CASNGGPDEQYF
v_gene: TRBV27; j_gene: TRBJ2-7; abundance: .; d_gene: .; CDR3nt: TGTGCCAGCAACAAAGCAGGAGGGGGGTTTAGGCAGTACTTC; CDR3aa: CASNKAGGGFRQYF
v_gene: TRBV7-2; j_gene: TRBJ1-5; abundance: .; d_gene: TRBD1; CDR3nt: TGTGCCAGCAGCTTGGACAGGGGTAGCAATCAGCCCCAGCATTTT; CDR3aa: CASSLDRGSNQPQHF
v_gene: TRBV7-6; j_gene: TRBJ2-6; abundance: .; d_gene: .; CDR3nt: TGTGCCAGCAGCTCTGGGGCCAACGTCCTGACTTTC; CDR3aa: CASSSGANVLTF
v_gene: TRBV10-1; j_gene: TRBJ1-1; abundance: .; d_gene: .; CDR3nt: TGCGCCAGCAGTCAAAACAGGGTGAGAGCTTTCTTT; CDR3aa: CASSQNRVRAFF
v_gene: TRBV18; j_gene: TRBJ2-5; abundance: .; d_gene: TRBD1; CDR3nt: TGTGCCAGCTCAAGGGGGCAGGATGAGACCCAGTACTTC; CDR3aa: CASSRGQDETQYF
v_gene: TRBV5-1; j_gene: TRBJ2-1; abundance: .; d_gene: .; CDR3nt: TGCGCCAGCAGCTTGGGGGTTGGGATTCGCGACAATGAGCAGTTCTTC; CDR3aa: CASSLGVGIRDNEQFF
v_gene: TRBV9; j_gene: TRBJ1-2; abundance: .; d_gene: TRBD1; CDR3nt: TGTGCCAGCAGTGAAGCGACCGGGACAGCTCATGGCTACACCTTC; CDR3aa: CASSEATGTAHGYTF
v_gene: TRBV5-1; j_gene: TRBJ2-1; abundance: .; d_gene: TRBD2; CDR3nt: TGCGCCAGCAGCCCGCGGACTAGCGGGAGCTCCTACAATGAGCAGTTCTTC; CDR3aa: CASSPRTSGSSYNEQFF
v_gene: TRBV4-2; j_gene: TRBJ2-7; abundance: .; d_gene: .; CDR3nt: TGTGCCAGCAGCTCTACCTACGAGCAGTACTTC; CDR3aa: CASSSTYEQYF
v_gene: TRBV6-1; j_gene: TRBJ2-1; abundance: .; d_gene: TRBD1; CDR3nt: TGTGCCAGCAGTGGGGACAGGGCGTCAGGTGAGCAGTTCTTC; CDR3aa: CASSGDRASGEQFF
v_gene: TRBV11-3; j_gene: TRBJ2-1; abundance: .; d_gene: TRBD2; CDR3nt: TGTGCCAGCAGCATTGGACTAGCGGGAGGAGCTTACAATGAGCAGTTCTTC; CDR3aa: CASSIGLAGGAYNEQFF
v_gene: TRBV28; j_gene: TRBJ1-2; abundance: .; d_gene: .; CDR3nt: TGTGCCAGCAGTGGAGGCCATTATACTAACTATGGCTACACCTTC; CDR3aa: CASSGGHYTNYGYTF
v_gene: TRBV7-9; j_gene: TRBJ1-1; abundance: few; d_gene: .; CDR3nt: TGTGCCAGCAGCTTGATTGTCGGGGGCACTGAAGCTTTCTTT; CDR3aa: CASSLIVGGTEAFF
v_gene: TRBV6-1; j_gene: TRBJ2-7; abundance: once; d_gene: TRBD1; CDR3nt: TGTGCCAGCAGGGGGGACAGGGTCAGCGAGCAGCACTTC; CDR3aa: CASRGDRVSEQHF
v_gene: TRBV5-6; j_gene: TRBJ2-1; abundance: .; d_gene: TRBD2; CDR3nt: TGTGCCAGCAGCCGACTAGCGGGAGTTGTAGGGAGCTACAATGAGCAGTTCTTC; CDR3aa: CASSRLAGVVGSYNEQFF
v_gene: TRBV7-9; j_gene: TRBJ2-5; abundance: .; d_gene: .; CDR3nt: TGTGCCAGCAGCTTAGCTCCAGAGACCCAGTACTTC; CDR3aa: CASSLAPETQYF
v_gene: TRBV29-1; j_gene: TRBJ1-1; abundance: .; d_gene: TRBD1; CDR3nt: TGCAGCGTCCGGACAGGGATGAACACTGAAGCTTTCTTT; CDR3aa: CSVRTGMNTEAFF
v_gene: TRBV30; j_gene: TRBJ1-2; abundance: .; d_gene: TRBD1; CDR3nt: TGTGCCTGGAGTACCGGGACAGGGGAAGGCTACACCTTC; CDR3aa: CAWSTGTGEGYTF
v_gene: TRBV11-2; j_gene: TRBJ2-5; abundance: .; d_gene: .; CDR3nt: TGTGCCAGCAGCTTTGCAGGGGCAGAGACCCAGTACTTC; CDR3aa: CASSFAGAETQYF
v_gene: TRBV19; j_gene: TRBJ1-5; abundance: .; d_gene: .; CDR3nt: TGTGCCACTAAGGGCGGCGAGATAACTTATAGCAATCAGCCCCAGCATTTT; CDR3aa: CATKGGEITYSNQPQHF
v_gene: TRBV18; j_gene: TRBJ2-3; abundance: .; d_gene: .; CDR3nt: TGTGCCAGCTCACCACTCCGCGGTAGCACAGATACGCAGTATTTT; CDR3aa: CASSPLRGSTDTQYF
v_gene: TRBV18; j_gene: TRBJ1-5; abundance: .; d_gene: .; CDR3nt: TGTGCCAGCTCACCGGCGTTGGGCGATCAGCCCCAGCATTTT; CDR3aa: CASSPALGDQPQHF
v_gene: TRBV5-4; j_gene: TRBJ2-7; abundance: .; d_gene: TRBD2; CDR3nt: TGTGCCAGCAGCTTGGTTAGCGGGAGCTGGTACGAGCAGTACTTC; CDR3aa: CASSLVSGSWYEQYF